This T cell receptor (beta chain) was identified in a study of beta chain features in type 1 diabetes. Findings and limits, study-wide: The study found moderately but significantly shorter TCRB CDR3s in all four CD4+ subsets of Type 1 diabetes patients.

V dropped 0 bases and J dropped 6 bases, with 18 bases sitting between them. Germline CDR1 reads GTSNPN; CDR2 reads SVGIG (reference sequence). This CDR3 has 16 residues. This clone appeared a few times. Its antigen is currently unknown. The investigators reverse transcribed all of the isolated RNA, so they sequenced expressed TCRB transcripts. Some clones are missing from TCRdb's copy, which holds only in-frame ones; the method was immunoSEQ multiplex PCR. The repertoire holds almost 350,000 clones, with around 9% as singletons. Sequenced material: central memory CD4+ T cells from blood. This receptor was taken from a man aged 25 to 45 with type 1 diabetes. The chain combines TRBV30 with TRBJ2-1; possibly TRBD1 for D (6 bases). CDR3 amino acids: CAWSVRNRVVGNEQFF. CDR3 in DNA: TGTGCCTGGAGTGTACGGAACAGGGTGGTGGGCAATGAGCAGTTCTTC.